One T cell receptor (beta chain) is described in this entry. This clone was counted only a few times. The specificity of this receptor is unknown. Within one base of it there is no much larger clone, and no base qualities were kept. The CDR3 starts with the cysteine, ends with the phenylalanine, and has 14 residues. Here the CDR3 DNA is all that survives: 42 bases in frame from base 1. The germline V gene (reference sequence) specifies MNHNY as CDR1 and SVGAGI as CDR2. From V the trimming removes 8 bases and from J it removes 6 bases, while the gene matches leave 8 bases of the junction unaccounted for. The data stem from a study of beta chain features in type 1 diabetes (dated by TCRdb to between 2017 and 2018). With regard to the full study: No differences in mean age, gender distribution, total cell number or subset yield were found between patients and healthy donors. A total of 107,917,701 sorted cells were examined across all samples, and the number of cells per subset was strongly correlated with RNA yield. The study compared TCRB repertoires of sorted circulating CD4+ T cell subsets between recently diagnosed type 1 diabetes patients and matched healthy donors. Naive and central memory subsets were obtained from all 30 or so donors, but regulatory and stem cell-like memory subsets were isolated from only 8 patients and roughly eight healthy donors.

Each donor gave one peripheral blood draw, averaging about 100 mL, which was collected into heparinised tubes. A BD FACSAria II and a panel including CD45RO, CCR7, CD25, CD127, CD95 and CD27 were used to sort naive, central memory, regulatory and stem cell-like memory CD4+ T cells. Purity was above 95% for every sorted population. PBMCs were isolated immediately by Lymphoprep density gradient centrifugation and stained directly without culture. So that batch effects would be minimized, each experiment stained and sorted samples in pairs, pairing one healthy donor with one patient. What the work shows at the level of the full study, not this receptor alone: Only small numbers of individuals were included in the HLA sub-analyses, which left unresolved whether HLA type had any influence on TCRB rearrangement. Type 1 diabetes patients showed a moderate but significant shortening of TCRB CDR3 length in all four CD4+ subsets. Because cDNA was sequenced instead of genomic DNA, highly expressing activated cells could be over-represented, though the groups showed no difference in activation or CD3 levels. Fewer insertions and more nucleotide deletions at VDJ recombination sites were observed in patients with type 1 diabetes, implying thymic rearrangement abnormalities. PCR might favor shorter templates, but patient and control samples were amplified and corrected together, so any skew would affect both groups equally. The naive, central memory and regulatory TCRB repertoires appeared to resemble one another more closely among patients than among healthy donors.

The entire amount of isolated RNA was reverse transcribed using the High Capacity cDNA Reverse Transcription Kit, so the sequenced TCRB transcripts were expressed ones. Deep immunoSEQ sequencing was performed on naive, central memory and regulatory T cell samples, with an average of about 4 million total reads per sample. After sorted cells were lysed in RLT buffer, RNA was extracted with DNase-treated RNeasy Micro or Mini kits, with the choice depending on cell number. Each cell subset was processed separately to prevent cross-contamination, with patient and healthy donor samples processed together. Using the immunoSEQ multiplex PCR, TCRB sequences were amplified from cDNA into 87-bp fragments spanning the CDR3 region. Sequencing of the amplicons was performed on the Illumina HiSeq platform. The study's own analysis went as follows. PCR bias was corrected computationally using synthetic template baselines, and reads within Hamming distance 2 were collapsed, with unmergeable singletons discarded. By aligning reads against IMGT, V, D and J genes, CDR3 length, and insertions or deletions at six rearrangement sites were assigned. Clonotype counts were normalized to sorted cell number within each subset before computing true diversity and Gini coefficients with the tcR R package. The overlap coefficient, calculated on TCRB nucleotide sequences, was used to measure repertoire sharing. As a proxy for the pre-selection repertoire, out-of-frame TCRB sequences from naive cells were analyzed. TCRdb's version of the immuneACCESS table is confined to in-frame rearrangements and falls short of the full clone set. An unresolved V gene accounts for under half of the shortfall where checked; the remainder is of unknown origin. Clone size and V and J calls were adopted from that table, with D and trimming inferred from the DNA. For this sample there are under 550,000 clones; over 9.5% appear just once. 0.04% to 0.05% of the sample is taken by the ten largest.

Recombination connected TRBV6-6 to TRBJ1-5; TRBD1 fits 9 bases in the junction. The sample comprised naive CD4+ T cells from blood. What the cell subset or site label conveys for this sample: true naive CD4+ T cells. The TCR was taken from a woman under 30 in good health. The bases are TGTGCCAGCGGAAGACAGGGGGAGGGTCAGCCCCAGCATTTT. Its translation is CASGRQGEGQPQHF.